The next 10 T cell receptor beta chains were all read from a single sample in a study of human T cells and chemical hapten exposure. TCRdb processed the RACE reads anew with MiXCR; each CDR3 protein has one entry. The repertoire has approximately 100,000 distinct CDR3 sequences, approximately 12% of them found once; the top ten carry 1.6%. The time point was: pre-sensitization, week 0. Treatment here: therapeutic diphenylcyclopropenone sensitization with weekly scalp DPC. The specimen was whole blood, collected in connection with sensitization to the hapten diphenylcyclopropenone (DPC). These receptors were collected from a woman in her forties or fifties with alopecia areata. Some clones in this sample may be carry-over from other donors' samples.

This clonotype was seen ten or more times. This sequence joins TRBV12-3 or TRBV12-4 and TRBJ2-2; a possible D gene is TRBD1 (6 bases). CDR3 length equals 16 residues. Trimming removed 6 bases at V and 1 base at J, with 15 bases between. The DNA of the CDR3 is TGTGCCAGCAGGCCGTACCGGGACAAGAACACCGGGGAGCTGTTTTTT. Residues: CASRPYRDKNTGELFF.

This clonotype was detected a few times. V gene TRBV5-1 combines with J gene TRBJ2-1; D remains unclear. The V gene lost 0 bases and the J gene lost 10 bases, with 11 bases spanning the gap. Germline V gene lookup returns CDR1 SGHRS and CDR2 YFSETQ. This CDR3 has 13 amino acids. Here the CDR3 reads CASSLDPSSEQFF. In DNA, the CDR3 is TGCGCCAGCAGCTTGGACCCTTCCTCGGAGCAGTTCTTC.

This chain uses TRBV5-1 with TRBJ1-1, with a possible D match to TRBD1 (5 bases). Germline V lookup: CDR1 SGHRS, CDR2 YFSETQ. The CDR3 loop spans 12 amino acids. Deletions cut 4 bases from V and 13 bases from J, with 17 bases between. DNA of the CDR3: TGCGCCAGCAGCCAGGGAGTTCGGGTTAGTTTCTTT. Translation: CASSQGVRVSFF. Based on the CDR3 plus reference TRBV5-1 and TRBJ1-1, the full variable domain is KAGVTQTPRYLIKTRGQQVTLSCSPISGHRSVSWYQQTPGQGLQFLFEYFSETQRNKGNFPGRFSGRQFSNSRSEMNVSTLELGDSALYLCASSQGVRVSFFGQGTRLTVV.

V usage is TRBV29-1 and J usage is TRBJ2-7; D tentatively reads TRBD1 or TRBD2 (5 bases each). The CDR3 is 14 residues long. Germline CDR1 is SQVTM and CDR2 is ANQGSEA. CDR3 sequence reads: CNVGVSRGGYEQYF. The DNA for the CDR3 is TGCAACGTGGGTGTATCCCGTGGGGGTTACGAGCAGTACTTC.

This clonotype has at least ten counts. This sequence joins TRBV4-2 and TRBJ1-1; 10 bases match TRBD1. The ends lost 4 bases at V and 11 bases at J; junction bases unmatched: 10. The CDR3 has 14 residues. The germline V gene encodes CDR1 LGHNA and CDR2 YNFKEQ. CDR3 coding DNA: TGTGCCAGCAGCCCTCTTGGGACAGGGGATAGGGCTTTCTTT. Translating it yields CASSPLGTGDRAFF.

This chain connects TRBV19 to TRBJ2-5; perhaps TRBD2 as D (6 bases). Germline values: CDR1 LNHDA, CDR2 SQIVND (reference sequence). With 7 bases removed from V and 5 bases from J, the gap between germline ends came to 17 bases. CDR3 size: 14 residues. The CDR3 is CASNRGGGTETQYF. The CDR3 coding sequence is TGTGCCAGTAATCGCGGTGGGGGGACCGAGACCCAGTACTTC.

The V and J genes are TRBV7-9 and TRBJ1-1; D uncertain. In germline, CDR1 is SEHNR, CDR2 FQNEAQ (reference sequence). The CDR3 runs 16 residues. V lost 3 bases and J lost 8, with 22 bases in between. This chain's CDR3 is CASSFSRNAGGPEAFF. The CDR3 coding sequence is TGTGCCAGCAGCTTTTCCCGAAATGCAGGCGGGCCCGAAGCTTTCTTT.

This clonotype was picked up many times. CDR3 DNA sequence: TGTGCCAGCAGTTCCTCTGGGGCCAACGTCCTGACTTTC. Amino acids: CASSSSGANVLTF. This sequence joins TRBV12-3 or TRBV12-4 and TRBJ2-6; D call uncertain. The CDR3 contains 13 residues. The V and J ends lost 4 bases and 0 bases respectively, with 1 base between them.

This clonotype showed up just a few times. The V and J genes are TRBV20-1 and TRBJ2-7; 16 bases map to TRBD2. The germline gives CDR1 DFQATT, CDR2 SNEGSKA (reference sequence). The CDR3 runs to 16 residues. V dropped 6 bases and J dropped 0; count of bases not matched to a gene: 5. CDR3 residues: CSAPGLAGGPSYEQYF. CDR3 in DNA: TGCAGTGCCCCGGGACTAGCGGGAGGGCCCTCCTACGAGCAGTACTTC.

This clonotype was detected a few times. The genes are TRBV6-1 and TRBJ1-2; 9 bases are a match to TRBD1. V was clipped by 11 bases and J by 2 bases; unmatched bases: 6. Per germline, CDR1 MNHNS and CDR2 SASEGT. The CDR3 sequence is 13 residues long. DNA of the CDR3: TGTGCCCTCCGGACAGGGGCCAACTATGGCTACACCTTC. Its translation: CALRTGANYGYTF.